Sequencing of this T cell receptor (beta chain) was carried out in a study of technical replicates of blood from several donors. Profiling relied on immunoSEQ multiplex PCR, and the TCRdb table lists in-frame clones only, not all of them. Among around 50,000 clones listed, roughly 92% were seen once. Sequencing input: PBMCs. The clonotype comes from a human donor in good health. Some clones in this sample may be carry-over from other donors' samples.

CDR3 coding DNA: TGTGCCAGCAGTACCGGGGTAGGAGAGACCCAGTACTTC. Its translation is CASSTGVGETQYF. The chain links TRBV2 to TRBJ2-5, with D maybe TRBD2 (5 bases). Deletions cut 5 bases from V and 4 bases from J, with 11 bases between. Germline CDR1 is SNHLY and CDR2 is FYNNEI. This CDR3 has 13 amino acids.